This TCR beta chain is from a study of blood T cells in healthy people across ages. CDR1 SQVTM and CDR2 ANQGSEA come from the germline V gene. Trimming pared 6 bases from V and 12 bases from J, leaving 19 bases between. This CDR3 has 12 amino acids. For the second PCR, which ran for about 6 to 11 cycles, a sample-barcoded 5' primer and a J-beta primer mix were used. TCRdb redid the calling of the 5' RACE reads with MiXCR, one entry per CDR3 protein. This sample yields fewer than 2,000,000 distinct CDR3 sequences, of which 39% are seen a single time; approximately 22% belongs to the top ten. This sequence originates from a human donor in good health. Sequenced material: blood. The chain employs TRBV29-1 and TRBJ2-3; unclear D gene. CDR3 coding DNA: TGCAGCGTCCCCGTAGGGCAAGAGACCCAGTATTTT. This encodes CSVPVGQETQYF.